What follows are 24 T cell receptor beta chains derived from one specimen sequenced in a study of control samples from healthy donors and cancer patients. Clones were sequenced by immunoSEQ multiplex PCR, and TCRdb holds only the in-frame ones, with some missing. The repertoire holds 130,000 to 150,000 clones, 91% seen once, with approximately 3.2% in the top ten. Sample: blood. These TCRs come from a man aged 25-45 years in good health.

J is TRBJ1-2 and V is TRBV4-1; tentatively, D is TRBD1 (5 bases). The V end lost 0 bases, the J end lost 8 bases, and 16 bases lay between the germline ends. The germline gives CDR1 MGHRA, CDR2 YSYEKL. This CDR3 region has 15 residues. CDR3 DNA: TGCGCCAGCAGCCAAGAGTCTGTACAGGCCCAAGGCTACACCTTC. Translating gives CASSQESVQAQGYTF.

The V call is TRBV2, the J call TRBJ1-5; D is uncertain. The germline V gene has CDR1 SNHLY and CDR2 FYNNEI. The CDR3 contains 14 residues. Trimming cost V 4 bases and J 4 bases, with 11 bases left between them. For the CDR3, the DNA is TGTGCCAGCAGTGGGGCAGGAGTAAATCAGCCCCAGCATTTT. Protein: CASSGAGVNQPQHF.

The rearrangement uses TRBV19 and TRBJ1-5, with D perhaps TRBD1 (6 bases). V was trimmed by 6 bases and J by 2 bases, leaving 17 bases between them. The germline V gene has CDR1 LNHDA and CDR2 SQIVND (reference sequence). The CDR3 has 16 residues. The CDR3 DNA follows: TGTGCCAGTAGCCTGACGGGCAGGGGAGGCAATCAGCCCCAGCATTTT. This codes for CASSLTGRGGNQPQHF. The full variable domain, with the rest looked up from reference TRBV19 and TRBJ1-5, is DGGITQSPKYLFRKEGQNVTLSCEQNLNHDAMYWYRQDPGQGLRLIYYSQIVNDFQKGDIAEGYSVSREKKESFPLTVTSAQKNPTAFYLCASSLTGRGGNQPQHFGDGTRLSIL.

The chain recombines TRBV28 with TRBJ1-1; 7 bases align to TRBD1. CDR1 and CDR2 from the germline V gene are MDHEN and SYDVKM. This CDR3 has 14 amino acids. The V and J ends lost 7 bases and 4 bases, in that order; junction bases with no gene match: 9. CDR3 region: CASTYRGGSTEAFF. DNA of the CDR3: TGTGCCAGCACCTACAGGGGAGGGAGCACTGAAGCTTTCTTT.

J is TRBJ1-6 and V is TRBV7-9; D call uncertain. Trimming took 3 bases from V and 10 from J, leaving 19 bases between them. CDR1 is SEHNR, CDR2 FQNEAQ, per germline (reference sequence). The length of the CDR3 is 16 residues. CDR3 nucleotides: TGTGCCAGCAGCTTGTCAGCAGGAATGGTGAAGTCACCCCTCCACTTT. Its translation is CASSLSAGMVKSPLHF.

V usage is TRBV2 and J usage is TRBJ2-3, with unresolved D. Deletions cut 2 bases from V and 0 bases from J, with 3 bases between. CDR3 length: 13 residues. In germline, CDR1 is SNHLY, CDR2 FYNNEI. CDR3 loop: CASSETSTDTQYF. CDR3 DNA sequence: TGTGCCAGCAGTGAAACTAGCACAGATACGCAGTATTTT. The variable domain in full, with the rest retrieved from reference TRBV2 and TRBJ2-3, is EPEVTQTPSHQVTQMGQEVILRCVPISNHLYFYWYRQILGQKVEFLVSFYNNEISEKSEIFDDQFSVERPDGSNFTLKIRSTKLEDSAMYFCASSETSTDTQYFGPGTRLTVL.

The J gene is TRBJ1-3, the V gene TRBV6-1; unclear D gene. CDR1 is MNHNS and CDR2 is SASEGT in the germline V gene. This CDR3 has 15 amino acids. Trimming cost V 0 bases and J 0 bases, with 6 bases left between them. CDR3 sequence (DNA): TGTGCCAGCAGTGAAGCCAGCTTCTCTGGAAACACCATATATTTT. This sequence encodes CASSEASFSGNTIYF.

The V and J genes are TRBV5-1 and TRBJ1-1; D might be TRBD1 (6 bases). The CDR3 loop spans 15 amino acids. Germline V lookup: CDR1 SGHRS, CDR2 YFSETQ. Trimming took 4 bases from V and 4 from J, leaving 17 bases between them. CDR3 bases: TGCGCCAGCAGCCCAGCCCGAGGGGGTCCCACTGAAGCTTTCTTT. Its translation is CASSPARGGPTEAFF.

This chain links TRBV29-1 with TRBJ1-2, with TRBD1 identical over 7 bases. Looked up from germline, CDR1 is SQVTM and CDR2 is ANQGSEA. The CDR3 is made up of 14 amino acids. V dropped 6 bases and J dropped 4; count of bases not matched to a gene: 11. CDR3 amino acids: CSVSGLQGFYGYTF. The CDR3 DNA follows: TGCAGCGTCTCAGGCTTACAGGGGTTCTATGGCTACACCTTC.

This chain connects TRBV7-8 to TRBJ2-7; TRBD1 matches 7 bases. The CDR3 length is 15 residues. V lost 5 bases, J lost 0 bases, and 7 bases stayed unmatched. The germline V gene encodes CDR1 SGHVS and CDR2 FQNEAQ. The CDR3 sequence: CASSAGQASSYEQYF. CDR3 nucleotide sequence: TGTGCCAGCAGCGCCGGACAGGCGAGCTCCTACGAGCAGTACTTC.

The chain combines TRBV7-2 with TRBJ2-2; TRBD1 agrees at 7 bases. The CDR3 length is 15 residues. CDR1 is SGHTA, CDR2 FQGNSA, per germline. With V trimmed by 1 base and J by 5 bases, 4 bases remained unmatched. DNA for the CDR3: TGTGCCAGCAGCTTAGAGACAGGGCGGACCGGGGAGCTGTTTTTT. Protein sequence: CASSLETGRTGELFF.

The chain recombines TRBV5-1 with TRBJ1-3; D remains unclear. Germline CDR1 is SGHRS and CDR2 is YFSETQ. With 5 bases removed from V and 1 base from J, the gap between germline ends came to 16 bases. The CDR3 totals 16 residues. CDR3 loop: CASRVSFSGSGNTIYF. DNA for the CDR3: TGCGCCAGCAGAGTTAGCTTCAGCGGTTCTGGAAACACCATATATTTT. Drawing the rest from reference TRBV5-1 and TRBJ1-3, the complete variable domain is KAGVTQTPRYLIKTRGQQVTLSCSPISGHRSVSWYQQTPGQGLQFLFEYFSETQRNKGNFPGRFSGRQFSNSRSEMNVSTLELGDSALYLCASRVSFSGSGNTIYFGEGSWLTVV.

This chain links TRBV13 with TRBJ2-1; D unresolved. V was pared by 5 bases and J by 6 bases, with 8 bases between. The germline V gene has CDR1 PRHDT and CDR2 FYEKMQ (reference sequence). The CDR3 is 12 amino acids. CDR3 protein: CASSPRINEQFF. CDR3 in DNA: TGTGCCAGCAGCCCCCGAATCAATGAGCAGTTCTTC.

The chain joins TRBV19 to TRBJ2-3; a weak D match, TRBD1 (6 bases). V lost 4 bases and J 9 bases, leaving 14 bases between the germline ends. Germline CDR1 is LNHDA and CDR2 is SQIVND (reference sequence). This CDR3 has 13 residues. CDR3 amino acids: CASSTSRQGTQYF. The DNA of the CDR3 is TGTGCCAGTAGTACCTCCCGCCAGGGGACGCAGTATTTT.

This rearrangement joins TRBV27 to TRBJ1-5; D may be TRBD1 (5 bases). Trimming removed 5 bases at V and 1 base at J, with 12 bases between. The CDR3 length is 15 residues. Germline V gives CDR1 MNHEY, CDR2 SMNVEV (reference sequence). The CDR3 here is CASSPLDRSNQPQHF. DNA for the CDR3: TGTGCCAGCAGTCCGCTCGACAGAAGCAATCAGCCCCAGCATTTT.

V gene TRBV4-1 combines with J gene TRBJ2-7; D is undetermined. V lost 0 bases and J 3 bases, leaving 12 bases between the germline ends. The germline gives CDR1 MGHRA, CDR2 YSYEKL. This CDR3 region has 15 residues. The CDR3 protein is CASSQDLEQLYEQYF. For the CDR3, the DNA is TGCGCCAGCAGCCAAGATCTGGAACAGCTCTACGAGCAGTACTTC.

CDR3 coding DNA: TGTGCTAGTGGTTTGGGGGACGGCAATCAGCCCCAGCATTTT. It encodes CASGLGDGNQPQHF. The chain couples TRBV12-5 to TRBJ1-5; tentatively, D is TRBD1 (5 bases). The germline gives CDR1 LGHNT, CDR2 FRNRAP. This CDR3 is 14 amino acids long. V lost 1 base and J lost 2, with 6 bases in between.

This clone was found once. The V and J genes are TRBV27 and TRBJ2-1, with TRBD1 matching over 8 bases. CDR3 length: 16 residues. J lost 7 bases, V lost 5 bases, and 13 bases had no gene match. Germline CDR1 MNHEY, CDR2 SMNVEV (reference sequence). CDR3 protein: CASSLGQELQLNEQFF. The DNA of the CDR3 is TGTGCCAGCAGTCTGGGACAGGAGCTGCAATTGAATGAGCAGTTCTTC.

The gene calls are TRBV6-2 or TRBV6-3 and TRBJ1-1, with D possibly being TRBD1 (5 bases). CDR1 and CDR2 from the germline V gene are MNHEY and SVGEGT. Trimming took 0 bases from V and 0 from J, leaving 26 bases between them. The CDR3 spans 21 residues. CDR3 amino acids: CASSYSLGVPYKKSLNTEAFF. The CDR3 coding sequence is TGTGCCAGCAGTTACTCGTTGGGGGTACCGTACAAAAAGTCACTGAACACTGAAGCTTTCTTT.

The chain employs TRBV29-1 and TRBJ1-1; 8 positions match TRBD1. This CDR3 spans 11 amino acids. Germline-derived CDR1 and CDR2 are SQVTM and ANQGSEA. Unmatched junction bases numbered 2, after V lost 7 bases and J lost 4 bases. CDR3 protein: CSAGQGTEAFF. Written as DNA, the CDR3 is TGCAGCGCCGGACAGGGCACTGAAGCTTTCTTT.

V usage is TRBV12-3 or TRBV12-4 and J usage is TRBJ2-7; D call uncertain. V gave up 0 bases and J gave up 3 bases, with 3 bases separating them. The CDR3 is 12 amino acids. CDR3 DNA: TGTGCCAGCAGTTTAGCGGTCTACGAGCAGTACTTC. Its translation: CASSLAVYEQYF.

The genes are TRBV7-8 and TRBJ1-2, with D hard to call. The CDR3 has 12 residues. Germline V CDR1 and CDR2: SGHVS, FQNEAQ. V was shortened by 5 bases and J by 8 bases, with 12 bases between the two germline ends. CDR3 bases: TGTGCCAGCAGCCGAGGGAGTTACGGCTACACCTTC. Its translation is CASSRGSYGYTF. The complete variable domain, with remaining parts taken from reference TRBV7-8 and TRBJ1-2, reads GAGVSQSPRYKVAKRGQDVALRCDPISGHVSLFWYQQALGQGPEFLTYFQNEAQLDKSGLPSDRFFAERPEGSVSTLKIQRTQQEDSAVYLCASSRGSYGYTFGSGTRLTVV.

This chain links TRBV11-3 with TRBJ2-2; 7 nucleotides line up with TRBD1. Germline CDR1 SGHNT, CDR2 YENEEA. The CDR3 is 15 residues long. Germline trimming cut 5 bases from V and 4 bases from J; bases unmatched to any gene: 7. This CDR3 is CASSTHRGPTGELFF. The CDR3 region has the DNA TGTGCCAGCAGCACCCACAGGGGACCCACCGGGGAGCTGTTTTTT.

The chain has TRBV7-2 and TRBJ2-3, with 8 nucleotides matching TRBD1. The V and J ends lost 5 bases and 2 bases, in that order; junction bases with no gene match: 6. This CDR3 has 15 residues. Germline V gene data show CDR1 as SGHTA and CDR2 as FQGNSA. The chain's CDR3 is CASSQGQGNTDTQYF. In DNA, the CDR3 is TGTGCCAGCAGCCAAGGACAGGGAAACACAGATACGCAGTATTTT.